One and the same sample provided the 17 T cell receptor beta chains below, sequenced in a study of post-analysis software for immune sequencing data. Regarding the study as a whole: Relative to controls, patients had roughly five TRBV segments at higher frequency, with TRBV5-6, TRBV5-1 and TRBV20-1 among these.

Sequencing libraries made from TCR beta cDNA carried unique molecular identifiers. TCRdb re-analysed the PCR reads in MiXCR, keeping a single row per CDR3 protein. The sample has 170,000 or so distinct CDR3 sequences, around 28% seen once. Their target antigens are unknown. The sequenced material came from blood. The receptor source for this set is a girl aged 10 to 17 with multiple sclerosis.

The chain uses TRBV6-6 and TRBJ2-7, with a tentative D call TRBD2 (5 bases). Trimming took 0 bases from V and 6 from J, leaving 18 bases between them. Germline V lookup: CDR1 MNHNY, CDR2 SVGAGI (reference sequence). This CDR3 has 16 residues. The CDR3 sequence: CASSYSQRTRVCEQYF. Written as DNA, the CDR3 is TGTGCCAGCAGTTACTCCCAGCGGACCCGAGTGTGCGAGCAGTACTTC.

Only a few counts were recorded for this clonotype. The genes are TRBV4-1 and TRBJ1-5; D may be TRBD1 (5 bases). Germline-derived CDR1 and CDR2 are MGHRA and YSYEKL. Trimming pared 4 bases from V and 6 bases from J, leaving 13 bases between. This CDR3 region has 14 residues. The CDR3 nucleotides are TGCGCCAGCAGCCCTGCGCGGGGGGGTCAGCCCCAGCATTTT. Protein sequence: CASSPARGGQPQHF.

In this sample, this clonotype turned up a few times. This chain's CDR3 is CAISDSVRATNEKLFF. The CDR3 DNA reads TGTGCCATCAGTGATTCTGTCCGCGCAACTAATGAAAAACTGTTTTTT. The V gene is TRBV10-3, the J gene TRBJ1-4; D is unclear. The germline V gene has CDR1 ENHRY and CDR2 SYGVKD. CDR3 length equals 16 residues. V gave up 3 bases and J gave up 0 bases, with 11 bases separating them.

The sample holds many counts of this clonotype. This chain joins TRBV4-1 and TRBJ2-3, with 13 bases identical to TRBD2. The CDR3 length is 19 residues. V was clipped by 4 bases and J by 0 bases; unmatched bases: 10. Germline values: CDR1 MGHRA, CDR2 YSYEKL. CDR3 nucleotide sequence: TGCGCCAGCAGCCGCCCTGGGACTAGCGGGAACCCTAGCACAGATACGCAGTATTTT. This sequence encodes CASSRPGTSGNPSTDTQYF.

The sample holds many counts of this clonotype. V usage is TRBV7-9 and J usage is TRBJ2-1; 7 bases match TRBD1. The J segment lost 4 bases and the V segment lost 6 bases, leaving 6 bases of the junction unmatched. Germline V gene data show CDR1 as SEHNR and CDR2 as FQNEAQ (reference sequence). The CDR3 is 14 residues long. The CDR3 is CASSYRDSYNEQFF. CDR3 DNA: TGTGCCAGCAGTTACCGGGACAGTTACAATGAGCAGTTCTTC.

This clonotype has ten or more counts. The chain links TRBV11-2 to TRBJ1-2, with 12 bases that match TRBD1. Germline V CDR1 and CDR2: SGHAT, FQNNGV. CDR3 size: 15 residues. V lost 4 bases to trimming and J lost 8 bases; unmatched junction nucleotides: 8. The CDR3 is CASSSEGQGAVGYTF. CDR3 coding DNA: TGTGCCAGCAGCTCCGAGGGACAGGGGGCGGTGGGCTACACCTTC.

The sample holds many counts of this clonotype. This sequence joins TRBV7-9 and TRBJ2-7; 10 bases agree with TRBD2. Trimming took 0 bases from V and 2 from J; bases not matched to a gene: 4. From germline, CDR1 is SEHNR and CDR2 FQNEAQ (reference sequence). This CDR3 is built from 16 residues. The CDR3 coding sequence is TGTGCCAGCAGCTTAGCAGCTAGCGGGAGAGCCTACGAGCAGTACTTC. It translates to CASSLAASGRAYEQYF.

This clonotype was found a few times. CDR3 sequence (DNA): TGTGCCAGCAGCCCCGGGCCCCATGAAAAACTGTTTTTT. Its protein product is CASSPGPHEKLFF. The J gene is TRBJ1-4, the V gene TRBV9; D call uncertain. CDR1 SGDLS and CDR2 YYNGEE come from the germline V gene. CDR3 size: 13 residues. V lost 4 bases and J lost 6, with 10 bases in between.

The rearrangement links TRBV15 to TRBJ2-7; D perhaps matches TRBD1 (6 bases). CDR1 and CDR2 (germline): LNHNV, YYDKDF (reference sequence). V was pared by 1 base and J by 3 bases, with 10 bases between. This CDR3 has 14 amino acids. This chain's CDR3 is CATSRGRRGYEQYF. CDR3 sequence (DNA): TGTGCCACCAGCAGAGGACGCAGGGGCTACGAGCAGTACTTC.

This clonotype was detected a few times. V is TRBV2 and J is TRBJ2-3, with 11 bases lining up with TRBD2. V was pared by 6 bases and J by 6 bases, with 8 bases of the junction left unmatched. The CDR3 runs 15 residues. Germline CDR1 is SNHLY and CDR2 is FYNNEI. The CDR3 loop is CASRSSSGRMDTQYF. DNA for the CDR3: TGTGCCAGCAGGAGTTCTAGCGGGAGGATGGATACGCAGTATTTT.

This clonotype turned up a few times. V is TRBV5-1 and J is TRBJ2-1; TRBD2 aligns across 7 bases. The length of the CDR3 is 17 residues. Trimming cost V 0 bases and J 3 bases; bases outside gene matches: 9. Germline-derived CDR1 and CDR2 are SGHRS and YFSETQ. CDR3 region: CASSLGGGRYDYNEQFF. CDR3 DNA sequence: TGCGCCAGCAGCTTGGGGGGGGGAAGGTACGACTACAATGAGCAGTTCTTC.

The CDR3 is CASSLVSGTEYGYTF. CDR3 bases: TGTGCCAGCAGCTTAGTCTCCGGGACGGAGTATGGCTACACCTTC. The V call is TRBV7-9, the J call TRBJ1-2; TRBD1 might be the D (5 bases). CDR3 length: 15 residues. Looked up from germline, CDR1 is SEHNR and CDR2 is FQNEAQ (reference sequence). V gave up 1 base and J gave up 5 bases, with 14 bases separating them.

J is TRBJ2-3 and V is TRBV20-1; the D gene is possibly TRBD2 (6 bases). The CDR3 totals 12 residues. The germline V and J ends were trimmed by 5 bases and 6 bases, with 12 bases remaining between them. Germline-derived CDR1 and CDR2 are DFQATT and SNEGSKA (reference sequence). The CDR3 DNA follows: TGCAGTGCTCCCTATCGGGGGGATACGCAGTATTTT. Translation: CSAPYRGDTQYF.

This sequence joins TRBV12-5 and TRBJ2-1, with D perhaps TRBD2 (6 bases). Between the trimmed V and J ends, which lost 4 bases and 8 bases, there was a span of 12 bases. The CDR3 has 13 residues. Germline V gene data show CDR1 as LGHNT and CDR2 as FRNRAP. CDR3 DNA sequence: TGTGCTAGTGGTTCGGGGCGGGGTGATGAGCAGTTCTTC. Translation gives CASGSGRGDEQFF.

This clonotype was seen only a few times. The chain carries TRBV12-3 or TRBV12-4 and TRBJ1-2; D may be TRBD1 (6 bases). The CDR3 spans 15 residues. The V end was cut by 7 bases, the J end by 5 bases, with 20 bases between. In DNA, the CDR3 is TGTGCCAGCAATCCCACCTCCTCAGGGGAATATGGCTACACCTTC. Residues: CASNPTSSGEYGYTF.

At least ten counts were recorded for this clonotype. The chain uses TRBV7-8 and TRBJ1-2, with D tentatively TRBD1 (5 bases). There are 15 residues in the CDR3. Germline assignment: CDR1 SGHVS and CDR2 FQNEAQ. V was pared by 1 base and J by 1 base, with 10 bases between. The CDR3 loop reads CASSLDRTINYGYTF. CDR3 nucleotides: TGTGCCAGCAGCTTAGACAGGACTATTAACTATGGCTACACCTTC.

As concerns this clonotype: One junction end disagrees with the germline gene, perhaps due to a read error. The V and J genes are TRBV7-7 and TRBJ2-7; 9 bases are a match to TRBD2. Germline assignment: CDR1 SSHAT and CDR2 FNYEAQ (reference sequence). This CDR3 contains 14 residues. The CDR3 nucleotides are TGTGCTAGCAGCTTAATAGCGGGAGCCGGGGAGCAGTACTTC. Protein: CASSLIAGAGEQYF.